The present entry profiles one T cell receptor beta chain with its context. Its antigen remains unknown. The data stem from a study of human T cells and chemical hapten exposure. Whole-study context: Per-sample TCR yields varied mainly from small pooled library volume differences. The study's findings and limits: There was no change with DPC sensitization in TCRs above 1 in 1000 frequency.

The germline V gene has CDR1 SGHNT and CDR2 YYREEE (reference sequence). V gave up 2 bases and J gave up 4 bases; unmatched junction bases: 5. CDR3 length: 16 residues. Unfractionated whole blood yielded the extracted total RNA. Each cDNA molecule in the library carried unique molecular identifiers. TCRdb re-called the reads with MiXCR, one entry per CDR3 protein. The sample has about 120,000 distinct CDR3 sequences, over 7.5% seen once. The sequence came from a human donor in good health. Some clones in this sample may be carry-over from other donors' samples. This chain connects TRBV5-4 to TRBJ2-1, with 11 positions matching TRBD2. The sample was whole blood. As DNA, the CDR3 is TGTGCCAGCAGCTTCGGGGCTAGCGGGAGGTACAATGAGCAGTTCTTC. Residues: CASSFGASGRYNEQFF.